This T cell receptor beta chain is drawn from a study of blood T cell repertoires in COVID-19 (dated by TCRdb to about 2020). Turning to the overall study: Samples from collaborators originated in the United States, Italy and Spain and spanned both the acute and convalescent phases of COVID-19. The material from the prospective study consisted of cDNA or gDNA derived from T cells, B-cell-depleted T cells, or PBMCs. Deeply sampled blood TCRbeta repertoires from subjects exposed to, actively infected with, or recovered from COVID-19 were included in the dataset. A freely available public database, intended as a resource for researchers studying the immune response to SARS-CoV-2, is where the repertoires were released. Samples were obtained from the ongoing ImmuneRACE study (first 160 participants) and from some 1,200 subjects provided by 6 global collaborators. Sample metadata almost always included a de-identified subject ID, COVID-19 status, age in years and sex. Where available, HLA class I and class II types were obtained from metadata supplied by the sample provider rather than from assay-based typing. Summary of the overall study and its limitations: The quantity of clinical and demographic metadata differed by source and by participant and was supplied without curation.

At one collaborating source in Seattle, patients were enrolled during active infection and were followed longitudinally through the course of disease. Collaborating institutions collected whole blood in K2EDTA tubes following their own protocols. Collaborator samples were shipped for TCRbeta analysis as frozen whole blood, isolated PBMCs, or DNA extracted from either sample type. A word on this clone: Its antigen is unknown. Base qualities are not recorded, but no much larger clone differs from it by a single base.

The immunoSEQ Assay, a bias-controlled multiplex PCR, was used to amplify TCRbeta CDR3 regions from genomic DNA. As for the original processing: Nucleated cell counts per sample were estimated from amplification of reference gene primers within the assay. To quantify the absolute abundance of each unique TCRbeta CDR3 rearrangement, sequence reads were collapsed and filtered. For each sample, productive Simpson clonality was calculated as the square root of Simpson's diversity index across productive rearrangements. TCRdb obtained this table from immuneACCESS and retained in-frame rearrangements with V and J assigned. These tables miss some clones; where compared with another copy, unresolved V genes account for less than half of the shortfall, and the remainder is unexplained. The V and J calls and clone size are taken from that table; D and trimming were inferred from the DNA. For this sample the table gives fewer than 450,000 clones, of which around 89% were detected only once. The ten largest clonotypes hold roughly 12% of the sample.

The TCR comes from a woman in her 50s with COVID-19, enrolled during active disease. Source material: peripheral blood.

Here is the DNA: TGTGCCTATATAACATACGGGGCTAGCGGGGGAAGCTCCTACAATGAGCAGTTCTTC. Its coded protein is CAYITYGASGGSSYNEQFF. The rearranged segments are TRBV30 and TRBJ2-1; 10 bases in the junction line up with TRBD2. According to the germline V gene (reference sequence), CDR1 reads GTSNPN and CDR2 reads SVGIG. V lost 7 bases and J lost 0 bases, and the count of bases not matched to a germline gene is 18. The CDR3 numbers 19 residues from cysteine through phenylalanine. Only the CDR3 part of the read is kept: 57 bases, read in frame from the first base. The reference TRBV30 and TRBJ2-1 proteins fill in what lies around the CDR3, so the full variable domain reads SQTIHQWPATLVQPVGSPLSLECTVEGTSNPNLYWYRQAAGRGLQLLFYSVGIGQISSEVPQNLSASRPQDRQFILSSKKLLLSDSGFYLCAYITYGASGGSSYNEQFFGPGTRLTVL.